This T cell receptor beta chain was obtained from a study of T cells in Graves' hyperthyroidism and ophthalmopathy. This clonotype was recorded many times. V lost 3 bases to trimming and J lost 0 bases, with 11 bases between them. The CDR3 spans 15 residues. Germline V gene data show CDR1 as ENHRY and CDR2 as SYGVKD. Amplification targeted TCR beta CDR3 regions from RNA transcripts. TCR CDR3 underwent first-round RT-PCR with the HTBI primer set. MiXCR was run by TCRdb on the multiplex PCR reads, yielding one entry per CDR3 protein. This sample has about 330,000 distinct CDR3 sequences, with approximately 15% found just once.

The sequenced sample was blood. This TCR was sampled from a woman aged 40 to 50 with Graves' ophthalmopathy. J is TRBJ1-2 and V is TRBV10-3; D is unclear. CDR3 nucleotides: TGTGCCATCAGTGATCGTCCCGGGTCTAACTATGGCTACACCTTC. It codes for CAISDRPGSNYGYTF.